Presented here are 25 T cell receptor beta chains from one specimen sequenced in a study of shared clonotypes between healthy human individuals. Here immunoSEQ multiplex PCR was the method, and the copy in TCRdb shows in-frame clones only, minus some. The profile covers about 120,000 clones, with about 70% appearing a single time and roughly 24% taken by the ten largest. Sequences were obtained from memory CD8+ T cells sorted from blood. The sample's subset: CD45RO+ cells pooled with CCR7-negative TemRA cells. These receptors all come from a woman younger than 45 in good health.

CDR3 amino acids: CASSHRREETQYF. The CDR3 DNA is TGTGCCAGCAGTCACCGTAGGGAAGAGACCCAGTACTTC. The chain carries TRBV6-5 and TRBJ2-5; no reliable D call. CDR3 length: 13 amino acids. V lost 5 bases to trimming and J lost 3 bases, with 10 bases between them. Germline loops: CDR1 MNHEY, CDR2 SVGAGI.

The V gene is TRBV2, the J gene TRBJ2-7; 8 bases agree with TRBD1. Germline V gene sequence: CDR1 SNHLY, CDR2 FYNNEI. CDR3 length equals 15 residues. The V gene end was trimmed by 3 bases and the J gene end by 7 bases; junction bases not matched to a gene: 11. The DNA for the CDR3 is TGTGCCAGCAGTGAGGGACAGGTAGCTCCTGGGGAGCAGTACTTC. It codes for CASSEGQVAPGEQYF.

This clone was recorded many times. V and J are TRBV4-2 and TRBJ1-3; TRBD1 agrees at 10 bases. CDR3 size: 16 residues. The germline CDR1 and CDR2 sequences are LGHNA and YNFKEQ. V was clipped by 3 bases and J by 3 bases; unmatched bases: 5. CDR3 amino acids: CASSQARDRGGNTIYF. DNA of the CDR3: TGTGCCAGCAGCCAGGCCCGGGACAGGGGTGGAAACACCATATATTTT.

This clone was seen many times. This chain links TRBV15 with TRBJ2-1; TRBD2 agrees at 10 bases. V trimming: 5 bases; J trimming: 4 bases; junction bases outside the gene matches: 5. This CDR3 has 15 amino acids. The germline gives CDR1 LNHNV, CDR2 YYDKDF (reference sequence). The CDR3 nucleotides read TGTGCCACCAGCCGGACTAGCGGTGATTACAATGAGCAGTTCTTC. This encodes CATSRTSGDYNEQFF.

The chain recombines TRBV6-1 with TRBJ2-6, with a tentative D call TRBD2 (5 bases). V lost 5 bases, J lost 1 base, and 9 bases lay in between. The CDR3 has 15 amino acids. The germline V gene has CDR1 MNHNS and CDR2 SASEGT. The CDR3 loop is CASSPGGSGANVLTF. Here the CDR3 DNA reads TGTGCCAGCAGTCCTGGAGGTTCTGGGGCCAACGTCCTGACTTTC.

The CDR3, as DNA: TGTGCCAGCAGCCAAGAGGTGTCTAGCGGGAGTTCAAGAACCGGGGAGCTGTTTTTT. Translation: CASSQEVSSGSSRTGELFF. The chain links TRBV4-2 to TRBJ2-2; 10 nucleotides line up with TRBD2. Per the germline V gene, CDR1 is LGHNA and CDR2 is YNFKEQ. V lost 0 bases, J lost 5 bases, and 12 bases stayed unmatched. The CDR3 has 19 residues.

This clone was counted only a few times. The sample holds other DNA sequences that translate to the same CDR3. The chain carries TRBV9 and TRBJ1-1; no clear D. The CDR3 runs 14 residues. Looked up from germline, CDR1 is SGDLS and CDR2 is YYNGEE. V was pared by 2 bases and J by 1 base, with 9 bases between. The chain's CDR3 is CASSVSWGNTEAFF. CDR3 sequence (DNA): TGTGCCAGCAGCGTGTCCTGGGGGAACACTGAAGCTTTCTTT.

This chain connects TRBV20-1 to TRBJ1-1, with no clear D. Germline values: CDR1 DFQATT, CDR2 SNEGSKA (reference sequence). This CDR3 has 11 residues. The ends were cut back, 6 bases at V and 4 bases at J, with 9 bases in the middle. The CDR3 nucleotides read TGCAGTGCCGAAGGACCCACTGAAGCTTTCTTT. As protein: CSAEGPTEAFF.

The chain carries TRBV15 and TRBJ2-5; D remains unclear. The J call may be in error: the DNA end matches TRBJ2-7 better. This CDR3 has 16 amino acids. Germline CDR1 is LNHNV and CDR2 is YYDKDF (reference sequence). As DNA, the CDR3 is TGTGCCACCAGCAGAGATGACCAGGCGAGCTCCTACGAGCAGTACTTC. Translating it yields CATSRDDQASSYEQYF.

This clone was seen just once. The chain carries TRBV7-9 and TRBJ2-2; D not certain. The V gene's germline CDR1 is SEHNR and CDR2 FQNEAQ (reference sequence). CDR3 length equals 13 residues. V shed 5 bases and J shed 0 bases, with 4 bases lying between them. This chain's CDR3 is CASSDPNTGELFF. Here the CDR3 DNA reads TGTGCCAGCAGCGATCCGAACACCGGGGAGCTGTTTTTT.

The chain combines TRBV12-2 with TRBJ2-7; the D call TRBD2 from the table was never checked on the DNA. TRBV12-2 is labeled a pseudogene. The CDR3 spans 15 residues. CDR3 residues: CASRRELAGAYEQYF. The DNA for the CDR3 is TGTGCAAGTCGCCGAGAACTAGCGGGGGCATACGAGCAGTACTTC.

With regard to this clone: Given a far larger clone just one base away, this is likely a sequencing read error. Additional DNA sequences in this sample encode the identical CDR3. The chain joins TRBV4-1 to TRBJ2-5, with 13 bases lining up with TRBD2. The V and J ends lost 1 base and 2 bases, in that order; junction bases with no gene match: 1. Germline V gene data show CDR1 as MGHRA and CDR2 as YSYEKL. This CDR3 contains 16 residues. The CDR3 DNA follows: TGCGCCAGCAGCCAAGGGACTAGCGGGAGACAAGAGACCCAGTACTTC. Encoded protein: CASSQGTSGRQETQYF.

This clone was seen only once. The V call is TRBV7-9, the J call TRBJ2-7, with D possibly matching TRBD1 (6 bases). In germline, CDR1 is SEHNR, CDR2 FQNEAQ (reference sequence). The CDR3 is 14 residues long. V was shortened by 4 bases and J by 5 bases, with 15 bases between the two germline ends. CDR3 DNA sequence: TGTGCCAGCAGCTCATCCACTAACAGGGACGAGCAGTACTTC. This codes for CASSSSTNRDEQYF.

CDR3 in amino acids: CSVTQRYGYTF. For the CDR3, the DNA is TGCAGCGTGACTCAGAGGTATGGCTACACCTTC. The chain uses TRBV29-1 and TRBJ1-2; no definite D call. V dropped 6 bases and J dropped 5 bases, with 10 bases sitting between them. The CDR3 runs 11 residues. From germline, CDR1 is SQVTM and CDR2 ANQGSEA.

This clone has only a few counts. The chain carries TRBV2 and TRBJ2-7; the D is unclear. Per germline, CDR1 SNHLY and CDR2 FYNNEI. The CDR3 extends over 17 amino acids. Trimming left V 3 bases short and J 7 bases short, with 25 bases between. The CDR3 coding sequence is TGTGCCAGCAGTGATCCCGGTGGGCGGTCCGATTCCTGGGAGCAGTACTTC. Its protein product is CASSDPGGRSDSWEQYF. Looking up the rest from reference TRBV2 and TRBJ2-7 gives the full variable domain: EPEVTQTPSHQVTQMGQEVILRCVPISNHLYFYWYRQILGQKVEFLVSFYNNEISEKSEIFDDQFSVERPDGSNFTLKIRSTKLEDSAMYFCASSDPGGRSDSWEQYFGPGTRLTVT.

This clone was counted a few times. V gene TRBV29-1 combines with J gene TRBJ2-7; D is undetermined. The V gene lost 0 bases and the J gene lost 4 bases, with 10 bases spanning the gap. CDR1 is SQVTM and CDR2 is ANQGSEA in the germline V gene. The CDR3 runs 13 residues. The CDR3 nucleotides read TGCAGCGTTGAAGACACCTATCGATACGAGCAGTACTTC. Translation gives CSVEDTYRYEQYF.

The DNA of the CDR3 is TGCGCCAGCAGGACTAGCGGGAGGGACAATGAGCAGTTCTTC. Protein sequence: CASRTSGRDNEQFF. The V and J genes are TRBV10-2 and TRBJ2-1, with 14 bases fitting TRBD2. CDR3 length equals 14 residues. V shed 6 bases, J shed 5 bases, and the junction held 0 bases outside the gene matches. In germline, CDR1 is WSHSY, CDR2 SAAADI.

The J gene is TRBJ2-5, the V gene TRBV28; D remains ambiguous. The V gene's germline CDR1 is MDHEN and CDR2 SYDVKM. Between the trimmed V and J ends, which lost 2 bases and 0 bases, there was a span of 13 bases. The CDR3 contains 16 residues. Here the CDR3 reads CASSLGTRRYQETQYF. DNA for the CDR3: TGTGCCAGCAGTTTAGGCACCAGGCGGTACCAAGAGACCCAGTACTTC.

The rearrangement uses TRBV28 and TRBJ2-3; D is unclear. V was clipped by 1 base and J by 2 bases, with 13 bases between them. The CDR3 loop spans 16 amino acids. CDR1 is MDHEN and CDR2 is SYDVKM in the germline V gene. The DNA of the CDR3 is TGTGCCAGCAGTTTATCTACCCACCCCCCCACAGATACGCAGTATTTT. Its protein product is CASSLSTHPPTDTQYF.

The chain combines TRBV4-1 with TRBJ1-3, with D unresolved. The CDR3 is made up of 15 amino acids. Trimming took 0 bases from V and 0 from J, leaving 6 bases between them. Germline loops: CDR1 MGHRA, CDR2 YSYEKL. The CDR3 is CASSQDLGSGNTIYF. As DNA, the CDR3 is TGCGCCAGCAGCCAAGATTTGGGCTCTGGAAACACCATATATTTT.

This clone came up once. The chain couples TRBV11-3 to TRBJ2-1, with 7 bases aligning to TRBD1. J was trimmed by 2 bases and V by 6 bases; bases with no gene match: 4. Germline loops: CDR1 SGHNT, CDR2 YENEEA. The CDR3 runs 14 residues. This CDR3 reads CASSPGTAYNEQFF. In DNA, the CDR3 is TGTGCCAGCAGTCCCGGGACAGCCTACAATGAGCAGTTCTTC.

This clone was counted a single time. The V and J genes are TRBV7-8 and TRBJ2-5, with D perhaps matching TRBD2 (5 bases). Germline V lookup: CDR1 SGHVS, CDR2 FQNEAQ. This CDR3 has 16 amino acids. Between the trimmed V and J ends, which lost 1 base and 1 base, there was a span of 13 bases. The CDR3 sequence: CASSLVWGVSQETQYF. Here the CDR3 DNA reads TGTGCCAGCAGCTTAGTGTGGGGAGTCAGCCAAGAGACCCAGTACTTC.

The V call is TRBV10-2, the J call TRBJ2-3; D uncertain. Germline assignment: CDR1 WSHSY and CDR2 SAAADI. This CDR3 comprises 10 residues. The V end lost 8 bases, the J end lost 7 bases, and 7 bases lay between the germline ends. The DNA of the CDR3 is TGCGCCAGCTTCGGATATACGCAGTATTTT. Its protein product is CASFGYTQYF.

Turning to this clone: Given a much more abundant clone one base away, this may be a read error. Additional DNA sequences in this sample encode the identical CDR3. The gene calls are TRBV9 and TRBJ1-4, with D possibly TRBD1 on 5 matching bases. CDR3 length equals 14 residues. The germline V gene has CDR1 SGDLS and CDR2 YYNGEE. V was clipped by 4 bases and J by 2 bases, with 9 bases between them. The CDR3: CASSFGGTNEKLFF. In nucleotides, the CDR3 is TGTGCCAGCAGCTTTGGGGGGACTAATGAAAAACTGTTTTTT.

The chain combines TRBV6-6 with TRBJ1-1, with TRBD1 as a possible D gene (6 bases). V shed 1 base and J shed 7 bases, with 16 bases lying between them. Germline V gene sequence: CDR1 MNHNY, CDR2 SVGAGI (reference sequence). This CDR3 region has 15 residues. CDR3 residues: CASSYFHREGSEAFF. CDR3 coding DNA: TGTGCCAGCAGTTACTTCCACAGGGAAGGGAGTGAAGCTTTCTTT.